This T cell receptor (beta chain) was sequenced for a study of T-cell memory formation after mild COVID-19. Study information: Largely, the TCR clusters proved donor specific.

This clonotype appeared many times. Its antigen remains unknown. One entry per CDR3 protein results from TCRdb running MiXCR on the 5' RACE reads. The profile shows 250,000 or so distinct CDR3 sequences, roughly 18% of them singletons. Notes on the study in general: CD4+ contracting clones lay mainly in CM and EM, CD8+ ones in EMRA.

The CDR3 totals 17 residues. CDR1 and CDR2 from the germline V gene are LGHNA and YSLEER. V trimming: 0 bases; J trimming: 4 bases; junction bases outside the gene matches: 7. The J gene is TRBJ2-2, the V gene TRBV4-3; 8 positions agree with TRBD2. The sequenced sample consisted of PBMCs or a T cell subset sorted from them (not recorded which). The source is a man younger than 30 who had mild COVID-19 (a few samples of this study predate the infection). Cell type and time point are not known. CDR3 residues: CASSQELPGGSTGELFF. The CDR3, as DNA: TGCGCCAGCAGCCAAGAGTTGCCGGGGGGGTCCACCGGGGAGCTGTTTTTT.